The entry below describes one T cell receptor beta chain. Its specificity is unknown. V lost 4 bases, J lost 7 bases, and 9 bases stayed unmatched. The CDR3 runs 14 residues. Germline V gene data show CDR1 as MNHEY and CDR2 as SVGAGI. Unique molecular identifiers were used to barcode this TCRbeta library. From the PCR reads, TCRdb called clonotypes with MiXCR, one entry per CDR3 protein. Seen here are some 830,000 distinct CDR3 sequences, roughly 16% observed once, and the top ten hold about 5%. These data originate in a study of T-cell reconstitution after alpha-beta-depleted transplantation in children. Overall study results and limits: Surviving thymic progenitors and recipient T cells were the source of high TCRbeta diversity at day 60 in some patients. One year post-transplant, T-cell counts and diversity were largely derived from T cells produced anew. Several hundred graft clones that had expanded were reportedly the source of alpha-beta T cells about two months after transplant.

The gene calls are TRBV6-5 and TRBJ1-1; 7 nucleotides agree with TRBD1. The source of this sequence is a male patient younger than 18 who had a stem cell transplant for acute lymphoblastic leukemia, so the T cells may come from the graft donor. This sample comprised PBMCs, mostly from graft donor cells, obtained 360 days after TCRalphabeta/CD19-depleted stem cell transplant. In DNA form, the CDR3 reads TGTGCCAGCAGTTTTAGGGGGACAGCTTTTGAAGCTTTCTTT. It encodes CASSFRGTAFEAFF.